Described below is a single T cell receptor (beta chain) sequence and its context. Distinct nucleotide sequences in the sample also encode this CDR3. The data were obtained in a study of cytomegalovirus exposure and HLA in healthy donors. Researchers ran the PCR with 60 Vbeta and 13 Jbeta primers. Some clones are missing from TCRdb's copy, which holds only in-frame ones; the method was immunoSEQ multiplex PCR. The sample carries 99,000 or so clones, approximately 72% recorded once. Germline lookup yields CDR1 MNHEY and CDR2 SMNVEV (reference sequence). Between the trimmed V and J ends, which lost 6 bases and 3 bases, there was a span of 9 bases. This CDR3 region has 13 residues.

This clonotype originated in a man aged 25 to 45 in good health and CMV-seronegative. Sequencing used PBMCs. The J gene is TRBJ1-5, the V gene TRBV27; D gene unclear. The CDR3 reads CASSPVLNQPQHF. CDR3 bases: TGTGCCAGCAGCCCCGTCCTCAATCAGCCCCAGCATTTT.